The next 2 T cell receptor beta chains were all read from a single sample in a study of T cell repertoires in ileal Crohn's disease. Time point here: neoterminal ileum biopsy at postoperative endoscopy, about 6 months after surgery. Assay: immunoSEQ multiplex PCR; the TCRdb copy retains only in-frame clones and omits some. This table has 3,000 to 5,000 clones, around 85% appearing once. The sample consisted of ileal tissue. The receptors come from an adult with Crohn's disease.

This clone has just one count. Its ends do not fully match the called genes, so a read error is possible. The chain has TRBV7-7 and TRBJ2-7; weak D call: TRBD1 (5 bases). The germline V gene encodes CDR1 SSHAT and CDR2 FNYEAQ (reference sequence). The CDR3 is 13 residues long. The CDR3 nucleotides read TGTGCTAGCAGCCGTGTCAGGGTCGGCGAGCAGTACTTC. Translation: CASSRVRVGEQYF.

The CDR3 bases are TGTGCCTGCCCGATTAACCACGTCTCAGGGCGGACCGGGTATAGCGAAGCTTTCTTT. It encodes CACPINHVSGRTGYSEAFF. The chain carries TRBV30 and TRBJ1-1; D possibly corresponds to TRBD1 (5 bases). V lost 6 bases to trimming and J lost 8 bases, with 37 bases between them. Germline CDR1 reads GTSNPN; CDR2 reads SVGIG (reference sequence). The CDR3 is 19 amino acids.